This T cell receptor beta chain appears in the sequencing data of a study of shared clonotypes between healthy human individuals. Whole-study results and caveats: In contrast to clonotypes shared by all four donors, non-shared clonotypes had lower generation probabilities.

CD45RA+ naive and CD45RA-negative memory subsets were separated from CD4+ cells. This CDR3 is built from 14 residues. The V gene end was trimmed by 2 bases and the J gene end by 1 base; junction bases not matched to a gene: 1. Germline assignment: CDR1 SGHRS and CDR2 YFSETQ. In regard to this clone: What it binds is unknown. Other DNA sequences in this specimen translate into the identical CDR3.

Using immunoSEQ multiplex PCR, the repertoire was profiled, and TCRdb retains in-frame clones only, with some absent. Of 2 million to 3 million clones in the sample, 80% to 95% were seen once. The chain joins TRBV5-1 to TRBJ2-3, with 7 bases that match TRBD1. The TCR sequence derives from a man aged 18 to 29 in good health. Some clones in this sample may be carry-over from other donors' samples. The sample consisted of naive CD4+ T cells from PBMCs. Subset noted: CD45RA+ positively selected. DNA for the CDR3: TGCGCCAGCAGCTTTGGACAGGGCACAGATACGCAGTATTTT. Its translation is CASSFGQGTDTQYF.